This entry features one TCR beta chain sequence. Antigen: not known. The sample originates from a study of shared clonotypes between healthy human individuals. There were no recent acute infections or vaccinations among the donors, who were healthy HIV-negative adults. Study findings and constraints: Blood was the only sampled material, and tissue repertoires likely differ.

From germline, CDR1 is SGHRS and CDR2 YFSETQ. The CDR3 totals 13 residues. V lost 0 bases and J lost 8, with 11 bases in between. Replicate PCRs run on unsorted PBMC used around 330 ng DNA, which was about 30,000 T cell genomes. The repertoire was sequenced with immunoSEQ multiplex PCR; TCRdb's copy has only in-frame clones and lacks some. Among 470,000 or so clones, approximately 81% were seen once, and the ten largest hold roughly 13%. The chain recombines TRBV5-1 with TRBJ1-2, with D maybe TRBD1 (6 bases). This clonotype was sampled from a middle-aged woman in good health. Some clones in this sample may be carry-over from other donors' samples. Material for sequencing was PBMCs. The CDR3 loop reads CASSLVETGGYTF. The DNA of the CDR3 is TGCGCCAGCAGCTTGGTCGAAACAGGGGGCTACACCTTC.